Detailed here is one T cell receptor (beta chain). Its antigen remains unknown. PCR amplification relied on 60 Vbeta primers (plus 13 Jbeta primers). Some clones are missing from TCRdb's copy, which holds only in-frame ones; the method was immunoSEQ multiplex PCR. Counted here are about 150,000 clones, around 84% occurring once; the ten biggest clones make up more than 2%. The junction had 9 bases not matched to a gene; V was cut back by 1 base and J by 1 base. The CDR3 sequence is 18 residues long. In germline, CDR1 is SGHNT, CDR2 YYREEE (reference sequence). This record belongs to a study of cytomegalovirus exposure and HLA in healthy donors. Whole-study findings and limits: The Asian-associated ancestry cluster reportedly had fewer N-insertions than the roughly 700-donor mean in a later analysis.

Sequenced: PBMCs. V is TRBV5-4 and J is TRBJ2-5; 11 nucleotides line up with TRBD2. This receptor was taken from a woman aged 18-30 years in good health and CMV-seronegative. The CDR3 nucleotides are TGTGCCAGCAGCTTGCTAGCGGGGGGCGCGTACCTCCAAGAGACCCAGTACTTC. Translation gives CASSLLAGGAYLQETQYF.